This T cell receptor (beta chain) derives from a study of identifying expanded T cells in peripheral blood. During the collection period, no donor immune events like infections were recorded. Repertoires were generated with immunoSEQ multiplex PCR, while TCRdb's copy carries only in-frame clones and drops some. The repertoire holds some 130,000 clones, with less than 90% as singletons. Losses at the gene ends were 3 bases for V and 3 bases for J; bases not matched to a gene: 8. Per germline, CDR1 SGHAT and CDR2 FQNNGV. The CDR3 contains 18 residues. The specimen was blood. The V and J genes are TRBV11-2 and TRBJ2-1, with 13 positions matching TRBD2. This receptor was obtained from a person between 18 and 69 years old in good health. The CDR3 sequence is CASSFPTSGGIYYNEQFF. In nucleotides, the CDR3 is TGTGCCAGCAGCTTTCCGACTAGCGGGGGGATTTACTACAATGAGCAGTTCTTC.